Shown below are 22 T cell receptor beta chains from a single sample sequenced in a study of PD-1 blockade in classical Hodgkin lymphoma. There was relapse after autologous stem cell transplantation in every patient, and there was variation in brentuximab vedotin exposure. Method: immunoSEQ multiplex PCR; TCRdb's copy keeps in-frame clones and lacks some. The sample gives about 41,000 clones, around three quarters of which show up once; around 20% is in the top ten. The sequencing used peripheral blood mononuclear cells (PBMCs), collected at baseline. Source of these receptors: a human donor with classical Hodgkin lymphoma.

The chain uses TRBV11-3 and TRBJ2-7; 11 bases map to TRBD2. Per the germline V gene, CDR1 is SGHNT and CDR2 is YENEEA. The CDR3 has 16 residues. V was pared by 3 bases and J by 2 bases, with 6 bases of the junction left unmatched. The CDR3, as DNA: TGTGCCAGCAGCTTTGCACTAGCGGGAGTCCCCTACGAGCAGTACTTC. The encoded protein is CASSFALAGVPYEQYF.

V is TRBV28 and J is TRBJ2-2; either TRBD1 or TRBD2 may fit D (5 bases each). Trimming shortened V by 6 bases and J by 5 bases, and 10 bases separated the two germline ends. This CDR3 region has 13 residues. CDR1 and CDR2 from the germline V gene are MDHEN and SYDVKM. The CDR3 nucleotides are TGTGCCAGCAGCGCAGGGAGAACCGGGGAGCTGTTTTTT. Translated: CASSAGRTGELFF.

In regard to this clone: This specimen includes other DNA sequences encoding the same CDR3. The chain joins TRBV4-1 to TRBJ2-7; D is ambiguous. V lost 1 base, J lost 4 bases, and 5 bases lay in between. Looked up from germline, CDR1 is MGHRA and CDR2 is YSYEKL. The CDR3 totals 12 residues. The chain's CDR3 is CASSQVGYEQYF. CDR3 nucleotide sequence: TGCGCCAGCAGCCAAGTAGGATACGAGCAGTACTTC.

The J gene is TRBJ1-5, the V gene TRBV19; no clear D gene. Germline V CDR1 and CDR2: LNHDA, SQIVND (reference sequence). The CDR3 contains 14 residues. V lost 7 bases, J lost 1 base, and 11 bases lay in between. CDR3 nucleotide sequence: TGTGCCAGTACACCGGGTGGCAGCAATCAGCCCCAGCATTTT. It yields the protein CASTPGGSNQPQHF.

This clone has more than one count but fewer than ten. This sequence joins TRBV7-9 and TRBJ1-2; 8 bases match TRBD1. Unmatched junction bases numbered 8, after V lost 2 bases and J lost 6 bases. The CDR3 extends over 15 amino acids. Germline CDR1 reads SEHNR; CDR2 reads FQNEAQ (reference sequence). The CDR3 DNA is TGTGCCAGCAGCTTATCCCAGGGGGCGCAGGATGGCTACACCTTC. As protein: CASSLSQGAQDGYTF. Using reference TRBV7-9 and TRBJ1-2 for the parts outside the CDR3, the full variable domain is DTGVSQNPRHKITKRGQNVTFRCDPISEHNRLYWYRQTLGQGPEFLTYFQNEAQLEKSRLLSDRFSAERPKGSFSTLEIQRTEQGDSAMYLCASSLSQGAQDGYTFGSGTRLTVV.

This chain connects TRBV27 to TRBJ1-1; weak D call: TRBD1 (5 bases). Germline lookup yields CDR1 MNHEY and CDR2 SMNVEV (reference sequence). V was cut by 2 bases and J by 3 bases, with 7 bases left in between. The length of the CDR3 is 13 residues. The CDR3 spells CASSLRGDTEAFF. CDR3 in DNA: TGTGCCAGCAGTTTACGAGGGGACACTGAAGCTTTCTTT.

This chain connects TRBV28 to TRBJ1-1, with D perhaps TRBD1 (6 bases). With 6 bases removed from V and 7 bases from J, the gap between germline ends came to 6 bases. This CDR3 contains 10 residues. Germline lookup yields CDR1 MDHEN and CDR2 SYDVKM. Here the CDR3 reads CASSRGEAFF. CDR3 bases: TGTGCCAGCAGCAGGGGTGAAGCTTTCTTT.

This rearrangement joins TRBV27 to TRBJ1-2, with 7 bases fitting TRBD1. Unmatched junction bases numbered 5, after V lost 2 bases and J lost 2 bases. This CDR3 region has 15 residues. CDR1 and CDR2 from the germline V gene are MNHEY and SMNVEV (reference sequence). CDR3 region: CASSLLGTENYGYTF. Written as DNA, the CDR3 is TGTGCCAGCAGTTTACTCGGGACAGAGAACTATGGCTACACCTTC.

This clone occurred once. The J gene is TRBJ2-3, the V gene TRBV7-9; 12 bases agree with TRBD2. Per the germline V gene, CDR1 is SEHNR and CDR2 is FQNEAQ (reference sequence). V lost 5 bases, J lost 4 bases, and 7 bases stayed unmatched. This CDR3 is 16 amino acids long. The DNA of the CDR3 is TGTGCCAGCAGCCAGTGGACTAGCGGGATCTCAGATACGCAGTATTTT. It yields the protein CASSQWTSGISDTQYF.

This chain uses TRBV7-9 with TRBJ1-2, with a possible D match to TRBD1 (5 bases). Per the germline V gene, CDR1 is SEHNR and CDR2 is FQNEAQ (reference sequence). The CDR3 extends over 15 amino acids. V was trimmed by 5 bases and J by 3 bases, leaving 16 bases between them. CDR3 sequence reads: CASSVGGVIDYGYTF. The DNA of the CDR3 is TGTGCCAGCAGCGTAGGAGGGGTGATAGACTATGGCTACACCTTC.

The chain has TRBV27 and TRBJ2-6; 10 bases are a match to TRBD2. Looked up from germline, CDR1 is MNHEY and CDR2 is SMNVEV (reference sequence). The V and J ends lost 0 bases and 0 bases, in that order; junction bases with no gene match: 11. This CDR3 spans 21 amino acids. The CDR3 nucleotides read TGTGCCAGCAGTTTATCCCCCTCCATCTTAGCGGGAGGCTCTGGGGCCAACGTCCTGACTTTC. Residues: CASSLSPSILAGGSGANVLTF.

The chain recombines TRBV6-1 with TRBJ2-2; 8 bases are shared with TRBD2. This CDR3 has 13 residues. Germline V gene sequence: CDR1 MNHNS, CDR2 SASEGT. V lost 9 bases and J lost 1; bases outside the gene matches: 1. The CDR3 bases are TGTGCCAGGCGGGAGGAGAACACCGGGGAGCTGTTTTTT. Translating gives CARREENTGELFF.

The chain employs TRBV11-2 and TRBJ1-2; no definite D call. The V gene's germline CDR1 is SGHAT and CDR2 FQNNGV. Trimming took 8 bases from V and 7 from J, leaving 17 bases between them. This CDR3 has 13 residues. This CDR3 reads CASLKDLRGGYTF. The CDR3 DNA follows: TGTGCCAGCCTAAAGGACCTAAGAGGTGGCTACACCTTC.

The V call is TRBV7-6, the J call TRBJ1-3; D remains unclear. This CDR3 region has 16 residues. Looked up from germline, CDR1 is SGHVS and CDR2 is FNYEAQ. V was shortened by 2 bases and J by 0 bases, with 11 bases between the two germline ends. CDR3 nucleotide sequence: TGTGCCAGCAGCTTAATACCACCGGACTCTGGAAACACCATATATTTT. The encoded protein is CASSLIPPDSGNTIYF.

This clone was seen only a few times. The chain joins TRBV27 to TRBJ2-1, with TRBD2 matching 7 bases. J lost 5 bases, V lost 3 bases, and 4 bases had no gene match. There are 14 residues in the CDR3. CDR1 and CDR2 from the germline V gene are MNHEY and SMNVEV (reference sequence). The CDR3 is CASSLGGRNNEQFF. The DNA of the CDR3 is TGTGCCAGCAGTTTGGGGGGGAGGAACAATGAGCAGTTCTTC.

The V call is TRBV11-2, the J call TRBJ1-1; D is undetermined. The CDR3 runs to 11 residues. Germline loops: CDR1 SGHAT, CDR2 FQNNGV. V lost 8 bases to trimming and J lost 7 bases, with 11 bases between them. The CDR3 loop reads CASARAFEAFF. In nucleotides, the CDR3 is TGTGCCAGCGCCCGGGCTTTTGAAGCTTTCTTT.

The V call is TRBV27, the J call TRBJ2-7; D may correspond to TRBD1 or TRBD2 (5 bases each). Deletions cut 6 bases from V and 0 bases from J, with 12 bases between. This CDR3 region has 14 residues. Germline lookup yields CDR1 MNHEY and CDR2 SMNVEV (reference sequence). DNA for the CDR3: TGTGCCAGCAGCACGGGACGGCCCTCCTACGAGCAGTACTTC. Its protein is CASSTGRPSYEQYF.

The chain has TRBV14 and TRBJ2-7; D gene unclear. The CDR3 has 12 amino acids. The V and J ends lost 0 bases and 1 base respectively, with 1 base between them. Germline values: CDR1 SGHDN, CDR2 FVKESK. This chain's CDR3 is CASSQESYEQYF. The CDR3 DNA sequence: TGTGCCAGCAGCCAAGAATCCTACGAGCAGTACTTC.

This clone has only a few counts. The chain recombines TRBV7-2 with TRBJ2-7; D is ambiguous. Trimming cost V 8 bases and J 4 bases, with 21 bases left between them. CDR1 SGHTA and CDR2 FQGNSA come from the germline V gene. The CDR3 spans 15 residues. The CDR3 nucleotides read TGTGCCAGCGGTAGACGAAAGACTCCCCCTTACGAGCAGTACTTC. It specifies CASGRRKTPPYEQYF. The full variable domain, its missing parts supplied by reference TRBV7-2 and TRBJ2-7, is GAGVSQSPSNKVTEKGKDVELRCDPISGHTALYWYRQSLGQGLEFLIYFQGNSAPDKSGLPSDRFSAERTGGSVSTLTIQRTQQEDSAVYLCASGRRKTPPYEQYFGPGTRLTVT.

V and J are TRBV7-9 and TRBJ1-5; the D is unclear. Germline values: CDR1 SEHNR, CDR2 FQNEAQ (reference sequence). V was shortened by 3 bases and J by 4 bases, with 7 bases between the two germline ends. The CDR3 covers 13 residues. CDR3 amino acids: CASSFMGNQPQHF. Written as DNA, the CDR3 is TGTGCCAGCAGCTTCATGGGGAATCAGCCCCAGCATTTT.

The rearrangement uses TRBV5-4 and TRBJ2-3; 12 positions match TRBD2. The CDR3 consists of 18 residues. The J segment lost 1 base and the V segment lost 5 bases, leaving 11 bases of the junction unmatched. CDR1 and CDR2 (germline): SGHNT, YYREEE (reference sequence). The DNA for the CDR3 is TGTGCCAGCAGGCTAGCGGGAGGGCCGGAGGGTGGCACAGATACGCAGTATTTT. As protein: CASRLAGGPEGGTDTQYF.

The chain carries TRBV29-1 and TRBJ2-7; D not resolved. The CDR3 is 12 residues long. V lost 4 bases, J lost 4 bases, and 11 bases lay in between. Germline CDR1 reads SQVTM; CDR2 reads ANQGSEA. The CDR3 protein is CSVGKGTYEQYF. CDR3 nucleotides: TGCAGCGTTGGGAAGGGTACGTACGAGCAGTACTTC.